A selection of T cell receptor beta chains follows, all from one sample in a study of cytotoxic CD8 clonotypes in ibrutinib-treated CLL. TCRdb keeps only in-frame clones here, not all; method: immunoSEQ multiplex PCR. Seen here are about 130,000 clones, 80% to 90% observed once, and the top ten hold about 2.1%. Sequences were derived from PBMCs, sampled after 24 months of ibrutinib treatment. Source of these receptors: a human donor with chronic lymphocytic leukemia. The CDR3 runs from the conserved cysteine through the conserved F or W. A D gene is named only where the DNA matches it firmly. Expanded clones get a size class; other rows say once, few or many, or leave the size out.

TRBD1,NA,TRBJ2-1,TRBV18,TGTGCCAGCTCACCTCCCGACAGGGGCTACAATGAGCAGTTCTTC,CASSPPDRGYNEQFF
TRBD1,NA,TRBJ1-2,TRBV28,TGTGCCAGCAGTTTTTCGGACAGGCCCGACTATGGCTACACCTTC,CASSFSDRPDYGYTF
NA,few,TRBJ2-3,TRBV11-2,TGTGCCAGCAGCTTAGGTGGCAACAGAGGCACAGATACGCAGTATTTT,CASSLGGNRGTDTQYF
TRBD1,NA,TRBJ1-1,TRBV14,TGTGCCAGCAGCCAAGGGGACAGGGGGCTATTGAACACTGAAGCTTTCTTT,CASSQGDRGLLNTEAFF
NA,once,TRBJ2-7,TRBV2,TGTGCCAGCAGTCAAAACTACGAGCAGTACTTC,CASSQNYEQYF
NA,NA,TRBJ1-1,TRBV28,TGTGCCAGCAACTCTCCGGGACCTTTGAACACTGAAGCTTTCTTT,CASNSPGPLNTEAFF
NA,NA,TRBJ1-2,TRBV4-1,TGCGCCAGCAGCCAAGATCCAGGGGCGGGTGGCTACACCTTC,CASSQDPGAGGYTF
TRBD1,NA,TRBJ2-1,TRBV5-8,TGTGCCAGCAGCCCCGCCCCCGGGACAGGGAAGGGCAATGAGCAGTTCTTC,CASSPAPGTGKGNEQFF
NA,once,TRBJ2-1,TRBV10-3,TGTGCCTCCTCCGAGGTCCATGAGCAGTTCTTC,CASSEVHEQFF
TRBD2,NA,TRBJ2-2,TRBV18,TGTGCCAGCTCACCAACGAGCGGGAGTGTCACCGGGGAGCTGTTTTTT,CASSPTSGSVTGELFF
TRBD1,NA,TRBJ1-2,TRBV11-2,TGTGCCAGCAGCTTAGATCCTACAGGGGCCCCCTATGGCTACACCTTC,CASSLDPTGAPYGYTF
TRBD2,NA,TRBJ2-7,TRBV19,TGTGCCAGTAGTATACACGGGACTAAAGGAAACGAGCAGTACTTC,CASSIHGTKGNEQYF
NA,NA,TRBJ2-7,TRBV7-9,TGTGCCAGCAGCTCGCGAGGGGGATCAAGAGGGGAGCAGTACTTC,CASSSRGGSRGEQYF
TRBD1,NA,TRBJ1-4,TRBV5-4,TGTGCCAGCAGCTTCGGACAGGGGACTAATGAAAAACTGTTTTTT,CASSFGQGTNEKLFF
NA,NA,TRBJ1-1,TRBV10-3,TGTGCCATCAGGCCCCTAGGCCCTAACACTGAAGCTTTCTTT,CAIRPLGPNTEAFF
TRBD1,NA,TRBJ2-6,TRBV4-3,TGCGCCAGCAGCCAAGAGAGGGGGCCCGAACTATCTGGGGCCAACGTCCTGACTTTC,CASSQERGPELSGANVLTF
NA,NA,TRBJ1-5,TRBV2,TGTGCCAGCAGGGTTGAGTTCGGTAGCAATCAGCCCCAGCATTTT,CASRVEFGSNQPQHF
NA,NA,TRBJ2-7,TRBV28,TGTGCCAGCAGTTTAGATAAACAGGGAAGGGAGCAGTACTTC,CASSLDKQGREQYF
NA,once,TRBJ2-2,TRBV28,TGTGCCAGCAGTTTTCGGGGGGCGGAGCTGTTTTTT,CASSFRGAELFF
NA,few,TRBJ2-7,TRBV25-1,TGTGCCAGCACCCCCAGGCGGGACAGCTACGAGCAGTACTTC,CASTPRRDSYEQYF
TRBD1,few,TRBJ1-6,TRBV19,TGTGCCAGTAGAGGGACAGCCCTGGTGGGGGGTTCACCCCTCCACTTT,CASRGTALVGGSPLHF
NA,NA,TRBJ2-1,TRBV7-5,TGTGCCAGAAACAAACCGGGACAAAGATTCTCCTACAATGAGCAGTTCTTC,CARNKPGQRFSYNEQFF
NA,NA,TRBJ2-5,TRBV7-9,TGTGCCAGCAGCTACCTCGGACTCGACGAGACCCAGTACTTC,CASSYLGLDETQYF
NA,NA,TRBJ2-5,TRBV9,TGTGCCAGCAGCGTAGACGCCGGGGTTCGGGGAGAGACCCAGTACTTC,CASSVDAGVRGETQYF
TRBD1,NA,TRBJ1-3,TRBV28,TGTGCCAGCAGTCCCTGGACAGGGCGATTAGGAAACACCATATATTTT,CASSPWTGRLGNTIYF
NA,NA,TRBJ1-4,TRBV2,TGTGCCAGCATCCCCCACGGAAATGAAAAACTGTTTTTT,CASIPHGNEKLFF
NA,NA,TRBJ1-2,TRBV6-1,TGTGCCAGCACCCCTCTCGACGAGCTAAGGTTAGGCTACACCTTC,CASTPLDELRLGYTF
NA,NA,TRBJ1-2,TRBV7-9,TGTGCCAGCAACCGGGCAGGGGTCGATGGCTACACCTTC,CASNRAGVDGYTF
NA,NA,TRBJ2-5,TRBV5-1,TGCGCCAGCAGCTTGTTGACCTTAGGCCGGAAGGGGCACGAGACCCAGTACTTC,CASSLLTLGRKGHETQYF
NA,NA,TRBJ2-6,TRBV30,TGTGCCTGGGCAGACGGTCACTCTGGGGCCAACGTCCTGACTTTC,CAWADGHSGANVLTF
NA,NA,TRBJ2-7,TRBV4-1,TGCGCCAGCAGCCAGGACGGGACCCTAGGGCGGCAGTACTTC,CASSQDGTLGRQYF
NA,NA,TRBJ2-6,TRBV5-1,TGCGCCAGCAGCTTGTCTGCTACCCCGGGGACCAACGTCCTGACTTTC,CASSLSATPGTNVLTF
NA,NA,TRBJ1-2,TRBV28,TGTGCCAGCAGTTTAGGGGACGGCTACACCTTC,CASSLGDGYTF
NA,NA,TRBJ1-3,TRBV6-6,TGTGCCAGCAGCCCCTGGCTCTCTGGAAACACCATATATTTT,CASSPWLSGNTIYF
NA,NA,TRBJ1-1,TRBV2,TGTGCCAGCAGTGCGCGACGGACGGGGACTGAAGCTTTCTTT,CASSARRTGTEAFF
NA,NA,TRBJ2-7,TRBV5-1,TGCGCCAGCAGCGGCGGGACTGTCGGTTGGGGGAGGGAGCAGTACTTC,CASSGGTVGWGREQYF
TRBD1,NA,TRBJ2-1,TRBV7-9,TGTGCCAGCAGCTTCCGACAGGGCCATGAGCAGTTCTTC,CASSFRQGHEQFF
TRBD1,NA,TRBJ1-1,TRBV7-2,TGTGCCAGCAGTGGGACAGGGCCCACTGAAGCTTTCTTT,CASSGTGPTEAFF
TRBD1,NA,TRBJ1-2,TRBV2,TGTGCCAGCAGGCAAAGGGGACAGAGCTACTATGGCTACACCTTC,CASRQRGQSYYGYTF
NA,NA,TRBJ1-2,TRBV10-3,TGTGCCATCAGTAGGACTGACTATGGCTACACCTTC,CAISRTDYGYTF
TRBD1,NA,TRBJ1-2,TRBV28,TGTGCCAGCAGTAGGACAGGTTGGGGCTACACCTTC,CASSRTGWGYTF
NA,NA,TRBJ1-1,TRBV7-3,TGTGCCAGCAGCTCTCTCGACAGTATGAACACTGAAGCTTTCTTT,CASSSLDSMNTEAFF